This is a list of T cell receptor beta chains from one sample in a study of blood T cell repertoires in COVID-19. TCRdb's copy holds only in-frame clones and misses some; the assay was immunoSEQ multiplex PCR. The profile shows roughly 120,000 clones, approximately 80% of them singletons. The sample consisted of peripheral blood. These receptors were taken from a man aged 45-60 years with acute or convalescent COVID-19. The CDR3 runs from the conserved cysteine through the conserved F or W. The D gene is left open where the match is weak. Some rows mark clone size as missing; the rest say once, few, many or name a class of expanded clone.

D	V	size	J	CDR3	DNA
TRBD2	TRBV7-9	NA	TRBJ2-3	CASSLGLAYPTDTQYF	TGTGCCAGCAGCCTAGGACTAGCTTACCCCACAGATACGCAGTATTTT
NA	TRBV21-1	NA	TRBJ2-7	CARPDRGRVYEQYF	TGTGCCAGGCCGGACAGGGGAAGAGTCTACGAGCAGTACTTC
TRBD2	TRBV7-3	NA	TRBJ2-2	CASSRTSGRAHGELFF	TGTGCCAGCAGCCGCACTAGCGGGAGGGCCCACGGGGAGCTGTTTTTT
TRBD1	TRBV6-6	NA	TRBJ1-2	CASSNGQGRGYTF	TGTGCCAGCAGTAATGGACAGGGACGGGGCTACACCTTC
NA	TRBV10-3	few	TRBJ1-6	CAISESRDSPLHF	TGTGCCATCAGTGAGTCGAGGGATTCACCCCTCCACTTT
NA	TRBV20-1	NA	TRBJ2-3	CSASRDSSIRGTDTQYF	TGCAGTGCTAGTCGGGACTCCTCTATCCGGGGCACAGATACGCAGTATTTT
NA	TRBV12-5	few	TRBJ2-7	CASGLAHSYEQYF	TGTGCTAGTGGTTTGGCTCACAGCTACGAGCAGTACTTC
TRBD1	TRBV6-5	few	TRBJ1-1	CASSYSGGGLTEAFF	TGTGCCAGCAGTTACTCAGGGGGCGGGTTGACTGAAGCTTTCTTT
NA	TRBV11-2	NA	TRBJ1-6	CASSLRLGQSNSPLHF	TGTGCCAGCAGCTTAAGGTTGGGACAATCTAATTCACCCCTCCACTTT
TRBD1	TRBV7-9	few	TRBJ2-7	CASSSLGTGSPYEQYF	TGTGCCAGCAGCTCACTCGGGACAGGGAGCCCCTACGAGCAGTACTTC
TRBD2	TRBV28	NA	TRBJ2-1	CASSLLSGGSYNEQFF	TGTGCCAGCAGCCTCCTTTCGGGAGGGTCCTACAATGAGCAGTTCTTC
TRBD1	TRBV11-2	NA	TRBJ1-1	CASSAHRGATEAFF	TGTGCCAGCAGCGCTCACAGGGGGGCCACTGAAGCTTTCTTT
NA	TRBV10-2	NA	TRBJ1-6	CASKDSNSPLHF	TGCGCCAGCAAGGACAGTAATTCACCCCTCCACTTT
NA	TRBV7-2	NA	TRBJ2-7	CASSFLAAQHGEQYF	TGTGCCAGCAGCTTCTTGGCGGCCCAACATGGAGAGCAGTACTTC
TRBD2	TRBV6-5	NA	TRBJ2-1	CASSYSSGGNYNEQFF	TGTGCCAGCAGTTACTCTAGCGGGGGAAACTACAATGAGCAGTTCTTC
NA	TRBV19	NA	TRBJ1-1	CASSIAQTGNTEAFF	TGTGCCAGTAGTATAGCCCAAACAGGGAACACTGAAGCTTTCTTT
TRBD2	TRBV7-6	NA	TRBJ2-5	CASSSSSGRATETQYF	TGTGCCAGCAGCTCCAGTAGCGGGAGGGCCACAGAGACCCAGTACTTC
TRBD2	TRBV29-1	NA	TRBJ2-3	CSVPSGGVTDTQYF	TGCAGCGTTCCTAGCGGGGGGGTCACAGATACGCAGTATTTT
NA	TRBV27	NA	TRBJ1-5	CASSQGNQPQHF	TGTGCCAGCAGTCAGGGCAATCAGCCCCAGCATTTT
TRBD1	TRBV5-1	NA	TRBJ2-5	CASSPGQSQETQYF	TGCGCCAGCAGCCCGGGACAGTCCCAAGAGACCCAGTACTTC
NA	TRBV18	NA	TRBJ1-5	CASSLYRAGNQPQHF	TGTGCCAGCTCACTTTACAGGGCTGGCAATCAGCCCCAGCATTTT
TRBD1	TRBV2	NA	TRBJ1-2	CASSEFDRALYGYTF	TGTGCCAGCAGTGAATTTGACAGGGCCCTCTATGGCTACACCTTC
TRBD2	TRBV4-1	few	TRBJ2-1	CASSQDLDGLAGLNEQFF	TGCGCCAGCAGCCAAGATTTGGACGGACTAGCGGGACTCAATGAGCAGTTCTTC
NA	TRBV7-9	NA	TRBJ1-2	CASSPRPGPGNYGYTF	TGTGCCAGCAGTCCCCGGCCGGGCCCAGGGAACTATGGCTACACCTTC
NA	TRBV5-1	once	TRBJ2-7	CASSSSVYEQYF	TGCGCCAGCAGCTCCTCCGTATACGAGCAGTACTTC
NA	TRBV27	once	TRBJ1-1	CASSFSGEALNTEAFF	TGTGCCAGCAGTTTTTCAGGCGAAGCCTTGAACACTGAAGCTTTCTTT
TRBD1	TRBV18	few	TRBJ2-7	CASSPHLVGGAPGDTYEQYF	TGTGCCAGCTCACCCCACCTCGTAGGGGGCGCCCCCGGTGATACCTACGAGCAGTACTTC
NA	TRBV5-6	NA	TRBJ1-3	CASSLDGRGNTIYF	TGTGCCAGCAGCTTGGATGGCAGAGGAAACACCATATATTTT
NA	TRBV5-4	NA	TRBJ2-5	CASSSVKETQYF	TGTGCCAGCAGCTCGGTCAAAGAGACCCAGTACTTC
NA	TRBV10-3	NA	TRBJ2-7	CAISEWDFTYEQYF	TGTGCCATCAGTGAATGGGACTTTACCTACGAGCAGTACTTC
TRBD2	TRBV12-5	NA	TRBJ2-2	CASGLTGRSGELFF	TGTGCTAGTGGTTTGACCGGGAGGAGCGGGGAGCTGTTTTTT
NA	TRBV28	NA	TRBJ1-6	CASSSNRAAYNSPLHF	TGTGCCAGCAGTTCAAACAGGGCCGCCTATAATTCACCCCTCCACTTT
NA	TRBV13	NA	TRBJ1-2	CASSLGQRPGGYTF	TGTGCCAGCAGCTTAGGGCAAAGACCGGGGGGCTACACCTTC
NA	TRBV5-1	NA	TRBJ2-5	CASSFGGGQETQYF	TGCGCCAGCAGCTTTGGTGGCGGCCAAGAGACCCAGTACTTC
NA	TRBV3-1/TRBV3-2	NA	TRBJ1-4	CASSQDSGQGGEKLFF	NA
NA	TRBV5-4	once	TRBJ2-3	CASSLVSGADTQYF	TGTGCCAGCAGCTTGGTTTCCGGAGCAGATACGCAGTATTTT
TRBD2	TRBV9	NA	TRBJ2-7	CASSVGVGTSYEQYF	TGTGCCAGCAGCGTAGGTGTCGGGACTAGCTACGAGCAGTACTTC
NA	TRBV29-1	NA	TRBJ2-3	CSVSGTRADTQYF	TGCAGCGTTTCCGGGACAAGAGCAGATACGCAGTATTTT
TRBD2	TRBV27	NA	TRBJ2-3	CASSPRTSGGRTDTQYF	TGTGCCAGCAGTCCTAGGACTAGCGGGGGGCGCACAGATACGCAGTATTTT
NA	TRBV19	NA	TRBJ2-1	CASSIPHEQFF	TGTGCCAGTAGTATCCCTCATGAGCAGTTCTTC
TRBD2	TRBV7-9	once	TRBJ2-2	CASSGRTSGTGELFF	TGTGCCAGCAGCGGGCGGACTAGCGGCACCGGGGAGCTGTTTTTT
NA	TRBV7-3	NA	TRBJ2-1	CASSLSGSSSYNEQFF	TGTGCCAGCAGCTTGAGCGGGTCGAGCTCCTACAATGAGCAGTTCTTC
TRBD2	TRBV9	NA	TRBJ2-3	CASSVDQREADTQYF	TGTGCCAGCAGCGTAGACCAGCGGGAGGCAGATACGCAGTATTTT
NA	TRBV3-1/TRBV3-2	NA	TRBJ1-6	CASRMKDTYNSPLHF	TGTGCCAGCAGGATGAAGGACACCTATAATTCACCCCTCCACTTT
NA	TRBV21-1	NA	TRBJ1-1	CASRERRGGAEAFF	TGTGCCAGCAGAGAAAGGAGGGGAGGCGCTGAAGCTTTCTTT
TRBD2	TRBV6-5	NA	TRBJ2-5	CASRASGGTQYF	TGTGCCAGTAGGGCTAGCGGGGGGACCCAGTACTTC
NA	TRBV6-5	NA	TRBJ2-1	CASRTGGGEQFF	TGTGCCAGCAGAACAGGTGGTGGTGAGCAGTTCTTC
TRBD1	TRBV5-3	NA	TRBJ1-2	CARSGTGSRGYTF	TGTGCCAGAAGCGGGACAGGATCTCGTGGCTACACCTTC
TRBD2	TRBV10-2	few	TRBJ2-1	CASKIAGSEQFF	TGCGCCAGCAAGATAGCGGGGAGCGAGCAGTTCTTC
NA	TRBV15	NA	TRBJ2-1	CATIPDYSYNEQFF	TGTGCCACCATTCCGGACTACAGCTACAATGAGCAGTTCTTC
NA	TRBV19	NA	TRBJ1-5	CASRYDTVVHQPQHF	TGTGCCAGTAGGTATGACACGGTAGTTCATCAGCCCCAGCATTTT
NA	TRBV6-2/TRBV6-3	few	TRBJ1-2	CASSSSGSYGYTF	TGTGCCAGCAGTTCATCAGGGTCCTATGGCTACACCTTC
TRBD1	TRBV5-4	NA	TRBJ2-2	CASSLGDRVGLGELFF	TGTGCCAGCAGCTTGGGTGACAGGGTTGGTCTCGGGGAGCTGTTTTTT
TRBD2	TRBV4-1	NA	TRBJ2-5	CASSQEGRGETQYF	TGCGCCAGCAGCCAAGAGGGGAGGGGAGAGACCCAGTACTTC
TRBD1	TRBV12-3/TRBV12-4	NA	TRBJ2-5	CASSHGQGGEYF	TGTGCCAGCAGTCATGGACAGGGGGGCGAGTACTTC